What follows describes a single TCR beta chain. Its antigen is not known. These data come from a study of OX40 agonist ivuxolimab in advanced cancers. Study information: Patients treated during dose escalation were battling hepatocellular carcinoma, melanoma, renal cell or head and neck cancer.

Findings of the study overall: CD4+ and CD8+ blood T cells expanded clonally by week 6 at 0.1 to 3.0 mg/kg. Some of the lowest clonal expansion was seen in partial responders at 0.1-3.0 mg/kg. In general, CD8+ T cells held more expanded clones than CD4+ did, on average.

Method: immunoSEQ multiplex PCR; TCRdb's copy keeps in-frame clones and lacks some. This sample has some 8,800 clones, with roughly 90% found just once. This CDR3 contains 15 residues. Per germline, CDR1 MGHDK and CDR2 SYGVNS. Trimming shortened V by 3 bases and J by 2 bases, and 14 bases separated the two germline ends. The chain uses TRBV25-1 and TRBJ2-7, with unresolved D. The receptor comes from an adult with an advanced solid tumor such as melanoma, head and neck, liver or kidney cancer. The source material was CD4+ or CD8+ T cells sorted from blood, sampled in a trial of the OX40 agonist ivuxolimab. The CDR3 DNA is TGTGCCAGCAGTGACCCGGCACAGTCTACCTACGAGCAGTACTTC. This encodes CASSDPAQSTYEQYF.